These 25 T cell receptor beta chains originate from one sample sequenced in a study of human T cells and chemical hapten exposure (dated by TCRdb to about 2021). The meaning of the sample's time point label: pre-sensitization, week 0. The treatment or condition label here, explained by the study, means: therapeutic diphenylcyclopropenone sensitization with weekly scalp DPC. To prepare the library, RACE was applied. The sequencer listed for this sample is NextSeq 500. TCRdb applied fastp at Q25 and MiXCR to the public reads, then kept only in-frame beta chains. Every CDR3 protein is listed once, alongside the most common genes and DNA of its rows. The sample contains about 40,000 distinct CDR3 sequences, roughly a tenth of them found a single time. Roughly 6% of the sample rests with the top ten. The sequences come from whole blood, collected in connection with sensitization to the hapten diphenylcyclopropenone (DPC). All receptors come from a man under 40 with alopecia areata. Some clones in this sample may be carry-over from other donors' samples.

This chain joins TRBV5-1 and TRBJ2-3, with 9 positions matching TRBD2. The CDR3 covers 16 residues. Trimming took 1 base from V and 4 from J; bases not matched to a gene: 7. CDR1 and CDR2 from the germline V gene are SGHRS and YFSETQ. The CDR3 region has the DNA TGCGCCAGCAGCTTGCTTGGCGGGGGGGCCTCAGATACGCAGTATTTT. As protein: CASSLLGGGASDTQYF.

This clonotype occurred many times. The CDR3 coding sequence is TGTGCCAGCAGCTTTCCCTCCGGACAGGGAGGGGAAAAACTGTTTTTT. Translating gives CASSFPSGQGGEKLFF. This chain uses TRBV7-9 with TRBJ1-4, with 8 bases fitting TRBD1. Per the germline V gene, CDR1 is SEHNR and CDR2 is FQNEAQ (reference sequence). The CDR3 consists of 16 residues. The V gene end was trimmed by 3 bases and the J gene end by 8 bases; junction bases not matched to a gene: 11.

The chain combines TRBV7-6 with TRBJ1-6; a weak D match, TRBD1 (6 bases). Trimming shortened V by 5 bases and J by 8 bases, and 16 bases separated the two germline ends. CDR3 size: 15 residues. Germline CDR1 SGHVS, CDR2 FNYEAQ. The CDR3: CASSPSNGQYSPLHF. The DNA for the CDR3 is TGTGCCAGCAGCCCCTCGAACGGACAGTATTCACCCCTCCACTTT. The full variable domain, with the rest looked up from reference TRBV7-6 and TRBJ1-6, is GAGVSQSPRYKVTKRGQDVALRCDPISGHVSLYWYRQALGQGPEFLTYFNYEAQQDKSGLPNDRFSAERPEGSISTLTIQRTEQRDSAMYRCASSPSNGQYSPLHFGNGTRLTVT.

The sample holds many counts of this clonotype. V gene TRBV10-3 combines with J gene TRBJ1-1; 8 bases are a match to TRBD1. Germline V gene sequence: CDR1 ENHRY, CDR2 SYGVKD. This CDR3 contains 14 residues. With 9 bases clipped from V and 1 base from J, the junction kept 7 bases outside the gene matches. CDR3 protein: CAIKDRDGNTEAFF. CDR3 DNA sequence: TGTGCCATTAAGGACAGGGACGGGAACACTGAAGCTTTCTTT.

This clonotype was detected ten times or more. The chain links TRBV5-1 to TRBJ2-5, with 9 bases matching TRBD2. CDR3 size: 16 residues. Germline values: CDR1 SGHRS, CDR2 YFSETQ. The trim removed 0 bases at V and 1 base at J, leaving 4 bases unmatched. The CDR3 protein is CASSLALAGVQETQYF. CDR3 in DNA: TGCGCCAGCAGCTTGGCGTTAGCGGGAGTCCAAGAGACCCAGTACTTC.

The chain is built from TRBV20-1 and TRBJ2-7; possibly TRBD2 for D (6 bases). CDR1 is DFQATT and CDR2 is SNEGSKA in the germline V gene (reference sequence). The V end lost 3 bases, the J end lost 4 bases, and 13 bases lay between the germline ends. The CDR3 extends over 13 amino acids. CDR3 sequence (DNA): TGCAGTGCTAGGGACGGCGGGGTTTACGAGCAGTACTTC. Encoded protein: CSARDGGVYEQYF.

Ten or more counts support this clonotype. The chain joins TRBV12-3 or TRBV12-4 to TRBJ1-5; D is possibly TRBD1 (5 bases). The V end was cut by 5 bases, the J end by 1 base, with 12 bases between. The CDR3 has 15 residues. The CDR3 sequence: CASSQGGGSNQPQHF. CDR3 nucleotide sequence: TGTGCCAGCAGTCAGGGAGGAGGGAGCAATCAGCCCCAGCATTTT.

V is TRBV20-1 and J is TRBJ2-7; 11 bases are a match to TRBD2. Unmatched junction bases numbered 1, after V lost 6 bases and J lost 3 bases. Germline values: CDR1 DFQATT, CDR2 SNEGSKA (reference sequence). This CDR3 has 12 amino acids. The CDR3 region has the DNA TGCAGTGCAGGGACTAGCGGCTACGAGCAGTACTTC. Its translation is CSAGTSGYEQYF.

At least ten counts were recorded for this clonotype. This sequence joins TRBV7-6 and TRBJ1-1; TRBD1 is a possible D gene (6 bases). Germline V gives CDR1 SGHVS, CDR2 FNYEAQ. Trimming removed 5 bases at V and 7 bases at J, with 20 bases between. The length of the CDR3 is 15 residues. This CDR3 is CASSNRQVVTDEAFF. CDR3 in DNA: TGTGCCAGCAGCAACCGACAGGTCGTAACGGATGAAGCTTTCTTT.

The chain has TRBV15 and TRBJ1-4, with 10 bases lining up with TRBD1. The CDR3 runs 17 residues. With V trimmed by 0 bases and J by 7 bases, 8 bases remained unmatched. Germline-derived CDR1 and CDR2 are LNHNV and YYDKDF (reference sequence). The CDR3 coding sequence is TGTGCCACCAGCAGAGAGGGACCGGGACAGGGGAGTGAAAAACTGTTTTTT. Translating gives CATSREGPGQGSEKLFF.

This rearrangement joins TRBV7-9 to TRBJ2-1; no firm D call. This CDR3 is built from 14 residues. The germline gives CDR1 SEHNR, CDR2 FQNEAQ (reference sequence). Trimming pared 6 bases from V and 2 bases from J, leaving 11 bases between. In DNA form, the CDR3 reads TGTGCCAGCAGTGTGGCTGTCCCCTACAATGAGCAGTTCTTC. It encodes CASSVAVPYNEQFF.

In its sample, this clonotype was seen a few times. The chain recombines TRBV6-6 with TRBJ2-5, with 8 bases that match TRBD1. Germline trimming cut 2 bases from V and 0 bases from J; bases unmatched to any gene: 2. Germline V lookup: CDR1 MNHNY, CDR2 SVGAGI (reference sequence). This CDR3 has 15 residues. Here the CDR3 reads CASSYAGGNQETQYF. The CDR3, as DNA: TGTGCCAGCAGTTACGCAGGGGGCAACCAAGAGACCCAGTACTTC.

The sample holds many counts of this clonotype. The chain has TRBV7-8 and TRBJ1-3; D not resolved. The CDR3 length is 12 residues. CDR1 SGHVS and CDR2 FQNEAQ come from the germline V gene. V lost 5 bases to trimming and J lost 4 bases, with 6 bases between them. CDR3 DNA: TGTGCCAGCAGCCTCTCGGGAAACACCATATATTTT. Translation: CASSLSGNTIYF. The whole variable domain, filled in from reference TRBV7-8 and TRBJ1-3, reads GAGVSQSPRYKVAKRGQDVALRCDPISGHVSLFWYQQALGQGPEFLTYFQNEAQLDKSGLPSDRFFAERPEGSVSTLKIQRTQQEDSAVYLCASSLSGNTIYFGEGSWLTVV.

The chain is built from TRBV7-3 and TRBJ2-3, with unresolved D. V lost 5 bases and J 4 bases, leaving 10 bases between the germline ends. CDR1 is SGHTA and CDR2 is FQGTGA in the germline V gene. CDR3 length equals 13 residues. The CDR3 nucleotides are TGTGCCAGCAGCCCGCTAGATCCAGATACGCAGTATTTT. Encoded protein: CASSPLDPDTQYF.

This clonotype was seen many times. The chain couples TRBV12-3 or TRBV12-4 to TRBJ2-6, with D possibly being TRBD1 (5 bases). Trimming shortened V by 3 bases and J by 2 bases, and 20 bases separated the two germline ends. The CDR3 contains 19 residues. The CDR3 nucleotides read TGTGCCAGCAGTTTTGTAAGGGGCCCAAACTACCCTGGGGCCAACGTCCTGACTTTC. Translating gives CASSFVRGPNYPGANVLTF.

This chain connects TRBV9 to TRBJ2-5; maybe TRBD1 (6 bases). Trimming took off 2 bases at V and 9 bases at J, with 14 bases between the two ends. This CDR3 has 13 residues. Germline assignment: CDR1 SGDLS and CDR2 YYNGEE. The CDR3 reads CASSVTPEGAQYF. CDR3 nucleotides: TGTGCCAGCAGCGTGACGCCCGAGGGGGCCCAGTACTTC.

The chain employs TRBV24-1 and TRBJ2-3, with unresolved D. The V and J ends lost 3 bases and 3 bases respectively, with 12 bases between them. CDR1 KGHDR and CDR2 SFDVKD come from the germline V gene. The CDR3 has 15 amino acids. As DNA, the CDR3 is TGTGCCACCAGTGATGGGCCCCGTGGGACAGATACGCAGTATTTT. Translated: CATSDGPRGTDTQYF.

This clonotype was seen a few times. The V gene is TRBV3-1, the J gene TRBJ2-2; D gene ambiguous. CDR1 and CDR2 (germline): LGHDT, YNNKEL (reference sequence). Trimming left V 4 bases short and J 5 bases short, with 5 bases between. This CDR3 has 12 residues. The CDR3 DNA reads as TGTGCCAGCAGCCCAAGGACCGGGGAGCTGTTTTTT. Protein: CASSPRTGELFF.

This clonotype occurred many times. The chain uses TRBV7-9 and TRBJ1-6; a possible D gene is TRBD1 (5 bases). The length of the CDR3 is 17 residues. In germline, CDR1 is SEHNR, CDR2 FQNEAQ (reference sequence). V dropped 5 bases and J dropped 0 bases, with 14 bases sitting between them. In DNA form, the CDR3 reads TGTGCCAGCAGCCTTGAAGCAGGGAGCTCCTATAATTCACCCCTCCACTTT. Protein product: CASSLEAGSSYNSPLHF.

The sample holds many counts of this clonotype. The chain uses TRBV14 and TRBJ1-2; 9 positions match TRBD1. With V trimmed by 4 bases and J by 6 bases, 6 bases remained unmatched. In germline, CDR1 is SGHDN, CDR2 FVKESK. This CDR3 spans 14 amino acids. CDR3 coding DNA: TGTGCCAGCAGCCTCACAGGGGGCGTGGATGGCTACACCTTC. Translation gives CASSLTGGVDGYTF.

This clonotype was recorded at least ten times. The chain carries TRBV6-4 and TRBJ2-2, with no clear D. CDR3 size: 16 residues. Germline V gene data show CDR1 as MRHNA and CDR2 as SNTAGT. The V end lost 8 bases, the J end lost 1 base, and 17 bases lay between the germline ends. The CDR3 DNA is TGTGCCAGCCGGGCTTTGGATCCAGAGAACACCGGGGAGCTGTTTTTT. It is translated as CASRALDPENTGELFF.

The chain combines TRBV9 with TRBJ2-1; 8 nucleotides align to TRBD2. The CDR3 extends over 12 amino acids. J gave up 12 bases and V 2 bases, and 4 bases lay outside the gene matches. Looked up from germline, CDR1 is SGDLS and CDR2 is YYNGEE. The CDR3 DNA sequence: TGTGCCAGCAGCGTGGGAACTAGCGGGCAGTTCTTC. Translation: CASSVGTSGQFF.

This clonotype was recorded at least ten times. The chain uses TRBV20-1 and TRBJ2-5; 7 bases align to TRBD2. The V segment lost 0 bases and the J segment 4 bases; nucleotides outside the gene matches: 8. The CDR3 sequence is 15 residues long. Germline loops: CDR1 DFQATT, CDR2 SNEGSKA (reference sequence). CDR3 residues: CSARDLGGGRETQYF. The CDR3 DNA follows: TGCAGTGCTAGAGATCTCGGGGGAGGGAGAGAGACCCAGTACTTC.

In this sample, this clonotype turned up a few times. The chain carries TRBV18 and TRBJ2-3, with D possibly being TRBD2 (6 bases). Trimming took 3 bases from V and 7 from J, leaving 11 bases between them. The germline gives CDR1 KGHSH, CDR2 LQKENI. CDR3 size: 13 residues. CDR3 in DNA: TGTGCCAGCTCACCGAGTAGCGGCAATACGCAGTATTTT. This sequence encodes CASSPSSGNTQYF.

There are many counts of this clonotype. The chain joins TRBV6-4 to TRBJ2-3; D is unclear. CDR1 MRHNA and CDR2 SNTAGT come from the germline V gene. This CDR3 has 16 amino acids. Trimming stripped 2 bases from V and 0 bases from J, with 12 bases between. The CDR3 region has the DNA TGTGCCAGCAGTGACAGTAAGGACGCTAGCACAGATACGCAGTATTTT. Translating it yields CASSDSKDASTDTQYF.